Listed here are 20 T cell receptor beta chains from one sample, sequenced in a study of monozygotic twins with inflammatory bowel disease. TCRdb reprocessed the 5' RACE reads and keeps a single row for each CDR3 protein, giving no DNA. Found here are under 200,000 distinct CDR3 sequences; the top ten clones hold 2.4%. Sequencing used blood. These TCRs come from a human donor with ulcerative colitis or Crohn's disease, or a healthy co-twin of an affected twin (not recorded which).

The V and J genes are TRBV24-1 and TRBJ2-3; as DNA is missing, the TRBD1 call by TCRdb cannot be tested. The CDR3 covers 16 residues. Per germline, CDR1 KGHDR and CDR2 SFDVKD. This CDR3 reads CATSDTGTGGTDTQYF.

The V call is TRBV5-1, the J call TRBJ2-3; absent DNA, TCRdb's TRBD1 call cannot be checked. The CDR3 length is 16 residues. Germline CDR1 reads SGHRS; CDR2 reads YFSETQ. This CDR3 reads CASSPLTGGRTDTQHF. The variable domain in full, with the rest retrieved from reference TRBV5-1 and TRBJ2-3, is KAGVTQTPRYLIKTRGQQVTLSCSPISGHRSVSWYQQTPGQGLQFLFEYFSETQRNKGNFPGRFSGRQFSNSRSEMNVSTLELGDSALYLCASSPLTGGRTDTQHFGPGTRLTVL.

CDR3 sequence: CASSGTFNSYGYTF. This chain uses TRBV5-6 with TRBJ1-2; TCRdb picks TRBD1, but there is no DNA to check that call. There are 14 residues in the CDR3. The germline gives CDR1 SGHDT, CDR2 YYEEEE. The full variable domain, rest sourced from reference TRBV5-6 and TRBJ1-2, is DAGVTQSPTHLIKTRGQQVTLRCSPKSGHDTVSWYQQALGQGPQFIFQYYEEEERQRGNFPDRFSGHQFPNYSSELNVNALLLGDSALYLCASSGTFNSYGYTFGSGTRLTVV.

The genes are TRBV7-8 and TRBJ1-5. This CDR3 contains 17 residues. The germline gives CDR1 SGHVS, CDR2 FQNEAQ. CDR3 residues: CASSLAPGLSWLEPQHF.

The rearrangement links TRBV6-5 to TRBJ2-7; the D call of TRBD1 rests on TCRdb alone, since no DNA is present to check it. Germline V gives CDR1 MNHEY, CDR2 SVGAGI. CDR3 size: 14 residues. The CDR3 loop reads CASSSLGQNYEQYF.

V usage is TRBV29-1 and J usage is TRBJ1-5; TCRdb's assignment of TRBD1 cannot be checked, as there is no DNA. The CDR3 is 16 amino acids. CDR1 is SQVTM and CDR2 is ANQGSEA in the germline V gene. CDR3 loop: CSVVHGGQEGNQPQHF.

The chain links TRBV15 to TRBJ2-5; TCRdb calls TRBD1, which cannot be checked without DNA. Per the germline V gene, CDR1 is LNHNV and CDR2 is YYDKDF (reference sequence). This CDR3 spans 15 amino acids. The CDR3 loop is CATSREGREGETQYF. Drawing the rest from reference TRBV15 and TRBJ2-5, the complete variable domain is DAMVIQNPRYQVTQFGKPVTLSCSQTLNHNVMYWYQQKSSQAPKLLFHYYDKDFNNEADTPDNFQSRRPNTSFCFLDIRSPGLGDTAMYLCATSREGREGETQYFGPGTRLLVL.

The chain employs TRBV6-1 and TRBJ1-1. From germline, CDR1 is MNHNS and CDR2 SASEGT. The CDR3 extends over 13 amino acids. The CDR3 protein is CASSVRRGTEAFF.

The chain carries TRBV20-1 and TRBJ2-3; with no DNA, the TCRdb D assignment of TRBD2 cannot be verified. Germline loops: CDR1 DFQATT, CDR2 SNEGSKA (reference sequence). The CDR3 totals 15 residues. CDR3 sequence: CSARDIAGAGDTQYF.

The chain combines TRBV28 with TRBJ2-5. Germline CDR1 MDHEN, CDR2 SYDVKM. This CDR3 has 13 residues. CDR3 amino acids: CASSFLGRETQYF.

The V call is TRBV18, the J call TRBJ1-5; TCRdb's assignment of TRBD1 cannot be checked, as there is no DNA. CDR1 is KGHSH, CDR2 LQKENI, per germline. CDR3 length: 15 residues. The CDR3 here is CASSPSGERNQPQHF.

This chain joins TRBV5-1 and TRBJ1-2; TCRdb indicates TRBD1, and absent DNA this call remains unverified. The length of the CDR3 is 14 residues. Germline V lookup: CDR1 SGHRS, CDR2 YFSETQ. The CDR3 sequence is CASSGTGQFYGYTF.

The chain combines TRBV27 with TRBJ1-6; the TRBD1 assignment by TCRdb is unverifiable without DNA. The length of the CDR3 is 13 residues. Germline-derived CDR1 and CDR2 are MNHEY and SMNVEV (reference sequence). CDR3 residues: CASSPGEFFTLHF.

The chain employs TRBV29-1 and TRBJ1-5; as DNA is missing, the TRBD1 call by TCRdb cannot be tested. The CDR3 consists of 13 residues. Germline CDR1 is SQVTM and CDR2 is ANQGSEA. CDR3 in amino acids: CSGTQGSGQPQHF.

This rearrangement joins TRBV7-8 to TRBJ2-3. The germline gives CDR1 SGHVS, CDR2 FQNEAQ. This CDR3 spans 11 amino acids. CDR3 region: CASSSPDMQYF.

The chain is built from TRBV4-2 and TRBJ2-7. This CDR3 is 15 amino acids long. Germline CDR1 reads LGHNA; CDR2 reads YNFKEQ. The CDR3 loop is CASSQDLSGTYEQYF.

The CDR3 spells CSAGDNEKLFF. The chain employs TRBV20-1 and TRBJ1-4. Per the germline V gene, CDR1 is DFQATT and CDR2 is SNEGSKA (reference sequence). CDR3 size: 11 residues.

The chain joins TRBV7-2 to TRBJ1-5. Looked up from germline, CDR1 is SGHTA and CDR2 is FQGNSA. The CDR3 contains 13 residues. CDR3 sequence: CASSLAATQPQHF. Variable domain in full (rest from reference TRBV7-2 and TRBJ1-5): GAGVSQSPSNKVTEKGKDVELRCDPISGHTALYWYRQSLGQGLEFLIYFQGNSAPDKSGLPSDRFSAERTGGSVSTLTIQRTQQEDSAVYLCASSLAATQPQHFGDGTRLSIL.

This chain joins TRBV7-2 and TRBJ2-1. Per germline, CDR1 SGHTA and CDR2 FQGNSA. The CDR3 extends over 12 amino acids. Here the CDR3 reads CASSSDSNEQFF. The full variable domain, in which reference TRBV7-2 and TRBJ2-1 provide the parts outside the CDR3, is GAGVSQSPSNKVTEKGKDVELRCDPISGHTALYWYRQSLGQGLEFLIYFQGNSAPDKSGLPSDRFSAERTGGSVSTLTIQRTQQEDSAVYLCASSSDSNEQFFGPGTRLTVL.

This sequence joins TRBV7-9 and TRBJ2-2. The CDR3 is 12 amino acids. Germline assignment: CDR1 SEHNR and CDR2 FQNEAQ (reference sequence). CDR3 protein: CASSFEPGELFF.